The 32 T cell receptor beta chains below all came from one sample that was sequenced in a study of early stage breast cancer tumors. The method was immunoSEQ multiplex PCR; TCRdb's version includes in-frame clones alone and lacks a portion of them. The sample includes about 63,000 clones, more than 60% of them seen just once. Input material: blood. These TCRs come from a person aged 30-39 years with breast cancer.

The J gene is TRBJ2-7, the V gene TRBV27; no reliable D call. There are 14 residues in the CDR3. Trimming left V 6 bases short and J 0 bases short, with 12 bases between. Germline V lookup: CDR1 MNHEY, CDR2 SMNVEV (reference sequence). CDR3: CASSSHSASYEQYF. CDR3 coding DNA: TGTGCCAGCAGCTCACACTCGGCCTCCTACGAGCAGTACTTC.

This rearrangement joins TRBV27 to TRBJ1-5, with a possible D match to TRBD1 (5 bases). Trimming shortened V by 4 bases and J by 7 bases, and 17 bases separated the two germline ends. There are 15 residues in the CDR3. Germline CDR1 and CDR2: MNHEY and SMNVEV (reference sequence). For the CDR3, the DNA is TGTGCCAGCAGTTACGGGGCAGGAGTGGGACAGCCCCAGCATTTT. It specifies CASSYGAGVGQPQHF.

The chain joins TRBV6-1 to TRBJ1-5, with a possible D match to TRBD1 (5 bases). Trimming cost V 2 bases and J 4 bases, with 9 bases left between them. This CDR3 has 14 residues. CDR1 and CDR2 (germline): MNHNS, SASEGT. The CDR3 DNA reads as TGTGCCAGCAGTGAACAGGGCGGAAATCAGCCCCAGCATTTT. This encodes CASSEQGGNQPQHF.

The chain links TRBV19 to TRBJ2-7, with TRBD2 identical over 8 bases. CDR3 length equals 17 residues. Trimming took 4 bases from V and 0 from J; bases not matched to a gene: 11. Germline CDR1 reads LNHDA; CDR2 reads SQIVND (reference sequence). CDR3 region: CASSRGYSGSLSYEQYF. The CDR3, as DNA: TGTGCCAGTAGTAGGGGATACAGCGGGAGTCTCTCCTACGAGCAGTACTTC.

The chain combines TRBV5-6 with TRBJ1-1, with 10 bases lining up with TRBD1. The CDR3 has 16 residues. Trimming at V came to 4 bases and at J to 1 base, leaving 7 bases not matched to a gene. Germline V gene sequence: CDR1 SGHDT, CDR2 YYEEEE. Written as DNA, the CDR3 is TGTGCCAGCAGCCTTAGACAGGGGGCAGGGAACACTGAAGCTTTCTTT. The encoded protein is CASSLRQGAGNTEAFF.

CDR3 sequence reads: CASSQGTWAGNTIYF. CDR3 DNA: TGCGCCAGCAGCCAGGGGACTTGGGCTGGAAACACCATATATTTT. V and J are TRBV4-1 and TRBJ1-3, with a tentative D call TRBD1 (5 bases). Trimming shortened V by 3 bases and J by 2 bases, and 11 bases separated the two germline ends. There are 15 residues in the CDR3. The germline CDR1 and CDR2 sequences are MGHRA and YSYEKL.

The V gene is TRBV4-3, the J gene TRBJ2-7; 8 nucleotides agree with TRBD2. V was pared by 1 base and J by 3 bases, with 5 bases of the junction left unmatched. This CDR3 region has 15 residues. Germline CDR1 and CDR2: LGHNA and YSLEER. The CDR3 protein is CASSQVPGLGYEQYF. CDR3 sequence (DNA): TGCGCCAGCAGCCAAGTTCCGGGACTAGGCTACGAGCAGTACTTC.

This clone was observed a few times. The rearrangement links TRBV4-1 to TRBJ1-2, with D unclear. Looked up from germline, CDR1 is MGHRA and CDR2 is YSYEKL. Between the trimmed V and J ends, which lost 4 bases and 6 bases, there was a span of 15 bases. There are 14 residues in the CDR3. The CDR3 here is CASSPRQVGNGYTF. For the CDR3, the DNA is TGCGCCAGCAGCCCCCGTCAGGTGGGCAATGGCTACACCTTC.

The chain couples TRBV18 to TRBJ1-1, with a tentative D call TRBD1 (6 bases). Germline V CDR1 and CDR2: KGHSH, LQKENI. The CDR3 loop spans 19 amino acids. The germline V and J ends were trimmed by 3 bases and 0 bases, with 23 bases remaining between them. The DNA of the CDR3 is TGTGCCAGCTCACCGGTACAGGGCCCCTCGGCTGACATGAACACTGAAGCTTTCTTT. This codes for CASSPVQGPSADMNTEAFF. Supplemented by reference TRBV18 and TRBJ1-1, the full variable domain reads NAGVMQNPRHLVRRRGQEARLRCSPMKGHSHVYWYRQLPEEGLKFMVYLQKENIIDESGMPKERFSAEFPKEGPSILRIQQVVRGDSAAYFCASSPVQGPSADMNTEAFFGQGTRLTVV.

In this sample, this clone turned up once. This chain joins TRBV18 and TRBJ2-1, with TRBD1 as a possible D gene (6 bases). CDR1 and CDR2 from the germline V gene are KGHSH and LQKENI. This CDR3 contains 12 residues. V was cut by 1 base and J by 13 bases, with 11 bases left in between. CDR3 region: CASSPLEQGQFF. The CDR3, as DNA: TGTGCCAGCTCACCACTCGAACAGGGCCAGTTCTTC.

This chain connects TRBV5-6 to TRBJ2-3; TRBD2 matches 7 bases. This CDR3 is built from 16 residues. Germline assignment: CDR1 SGHDT and CDR2 YYEEEE. The V and J ends lost 4 bases and 7 bases, in that order; junction bases with no gene match: 15. The CDR3 coding sequence is TGTGCCAGCAGCGGGAGGACTAGAACGGGAGCCAATACGCAGTATTTT. Translated, it gives CASSGRTRTGANTQYF.

The chain carries TRBV7-2 and TRBJ1-3; TRBD1 might be the D (6 bases). CDR3 length: 15 residues. Trimming took off 2 bases at V and 4 bases at J, with 12 bases between the two ends. The germline gives CDR1 SGHTA, CDR2 FQGNSA. The CDR3 DNA is TGTGCCAGCAGCTTACCGACAGGAGGGGGAAACACCATATATTTT. Translating it yields CASSLPTGGGNTIYF.

The chain carries TRBV4-1 and TRBJ2-3; D may be TRBD2 (5 bases). This CDR3 region has 13 residues. V lost 6 bases to trimming and J lost 5 bases, with 12 bases between them. CDR1 and CDR2 from the germline V gene are MGHRA and YSYEKL. CDR3 sequence reads: CASSLGREDTQYF. In DNA, the CDR3 is TGCGCCAGCAGTTTAGGACGGGAAGATACGCAGTATTTT.

V usage is TRBV30 and J usage is TRBJ2-7; possibly TRBD1 for D (6 bases). The CDR3 runs 13 residues. Germline values: CDR1 GTSNPN, CDR2 SVGIG (reference sequence). The ends were cut back, 4 bases at V and 0 bases at J, with 10 bases in the middle. Here the CDR3 DNA reads TGTGCCTGGAAGGGGGACCCCTCCTACGAGCAGTACTTC. It translates to CAWKGDPSYEQYF. Filled out from reference TRBV30 and TRBJ2-7, the complete variable domain reads SQTIHQWPATLVQPVGSPLSLECTVEGTSNPNLYWYRQAAGRGLQLLFYSVGIGQISSEVPQNLSASRPQDRQFILSSKKLLLSDSGFYLCAWKGDPSYEQYFGPGTRLTVT.

In its sample, this clone was seen a few times. V usage is TRBV13 and J usage is TRBJ1-1, with no clear D. Trimming cost V 3 bases and J 8 bases, with 10 bases left between them. CDR1 is PRHDT, CDR2 FYEKMQ, per germline (reference sequence). This CDR3 region has 12 residues. CDR3 residues: CASSFDRGEAFF. CDR3 DNA: TGTGCCAGCAGCTTTGATCGGGGAGAAGCTTTCTTT.

The rearrangement uses TRBV5-1 and TRBJ2-2; D may be TRBD1 or TRBD2 (7 bases each). V was cut by 0 bases and J by 2 bases, with 14 bases left in between. The germline V gene has CDR1 SGHRS and CDR2 YFSETQ. The CDR3 has 17 amino acids. The CDR3 is CASSLGGTAGNTGELFF. The DNA for the CDR3 is TGCGCCAGCAGCTTGGGGGGGACAGCGGGAAACACCGGGGAGCTGTTTTTT.

This clone was seen just once. The chain recombines TRBV5-1 with TRBJ2-5, with 7 positions matching TRBD1. This CDR3 comprises 14 residues. Germline assignment: CDR1 SGHRS and CDR2 YFSETQ. V gave up 4 bases and J gave up 0 bases; unmatched junction bases: 3. CDR3 nucleotide sequence: TGCGCCAGCAGCGTTGGGACAGACCAAGAGACCCAGTACTTC. It encodes CASSVGTDQETQYF.

The chain combines TRBV19 with TRBJ1-2; tentative D call: TRBD1 (5 bases). There are 14 residues in the CDR3. The V end lost 7 bases, the J end lost 3 bases, and 15 bases lay between the germline ends. Germline V gives CDR1 LNHDA, CDR2 SQIVND (reference sequence). Here the CDR3 DNA reads TGTGCCAGTACCCCCCAGGGCAGGGACTATGGCTACACCTTC. This codes for CASTPQGRDYGYTF. Combining the CDR3 with reference TRBV19 and TRBJ1-2 gives the whole variable domain DGGITQSPKYLFRKEGQNVTLSCEQNLNHDAMYWYRQDPGQGLRLIYYSQIVNDFQKGDIAEGYSVSREKKESFPLTVTSAQKNPTAFYLCASTPQGRDYGYTFGSGTRLTVV.

This chain joins TRBV7-2 and TRBJ1-2, with TRBD1 as a possible D gene (6 bases). There are 15 residues in the CDR3. The V gene's germline CDR1 is SGHTA and CDR2 FQGNSA. V lost 2 bases and J lost 6, with 16 bases in between. In DNA, the CDR3 is TGTGCCAGCAGCTTAAATTACAGGGTCCCCCATGGCTACACCTTC. As protein: CASSLNYRVPHGYTF.

The genes are TRBV13 and TRBJ2-7; D is uncertain. Germline CDR1 is PRHDT and CDR2 is FYEKMQ (reference sequence). The CDR3 has 11 amino acids. The germline V and J ends were trimmed by 4 bases and 6 bases, with 7 bases remaining between them. This CDR3 is CASSSPGEQYF. CDR3 sequence (DNA): TGTGCCAGCAGCTCTCCAGGCGAGCAGTACTTC.

V usage is TRBV7-2 and J usage is TRBJ2-1, with unresolved D. V was cut by 1 base and J by 4 bases, with 2 bases left in between. The CDR3 extends over 12 amino acids. Germline V gene data show CDR1 as SGHTA and CDR2 as FQGNSA. The CDR3 here is CASSLGYNEQFF. For the CDR3, the DNA is TGTGCCAGCAGCTTAGGATACAATGAGCAGTTCTTC.

V usage is TRBV6-1 and J usage is TRBJ2-3; D tentatively fits TRBD1 or TRBD2 (6 bases each). CDR3 length equals 17 residues. Looked up from germline, CDR1 is MNHNS and CDR2 is SASEGT. V lost 2 bases to trimming and J lost 4 bases, with 19 bases between them. The CDR3 region has the DNA TGTGCCAGCAGTGAATTGTCGGGGGCAGGTTTGGCAGATACGCAGTATTTT. It specifies CASSELSGAGLADTQYF.

In this sample, this clone turned up a few times. The chain recombines TRBV7-2 with TRBJ1-6; 7 positions match TRBD1. V shed 2 bases, J shed 9 bases, and the junction held 19 bases outside the gene matches. The CDR3 consists of 19 residues. Germline CDR1 SGHTA, CDR2 FQGNSA. CDR3 bases: TGTGCCAGCAGCTTATCAGGGGGGGGACAGTCATGGAAAATTTCACCCCTCCACTTT. As protein: CASSLSGGGQSWKISPLHF. Filled out from reference TRBV7-2 and TRBJ1-6, the complete variable domain reads GAGVSQSPSNKVTEKGKDVELRCDPISGHTALYWYRQSLGQGLEFLIYFQGNSAPDKSGLPSDRFSAERTGGSVSTLTIQRTQQEDSAVYLCASSLSGGGQSWKISPLHFGNGTRLTVT.

The chain uses TRBV5-4 and TRBJ2-7; the D call may be TRBD1 or TRBD2 (6 bases each). This CDR3 region has 13 residues. From germline, CDR1 is SGHNT and CDR2 YYREEE (reference sequence). V was trimmed by 2 bases and J by 3 bases, leaving 9 bases between them. DNA of the CDR3: TGTGCCAGCAGCTTCCGGGGGCACTACGAGCAGTACTTC. Its protein is CASSFRGHYEQYF.

This chain joins TRBV9 and TRBJ2-1, with 7 bases aligning to TRBD1. The CDR3 contains 14 residues. The V gene end was trimmed by 4 bases and the J gene end by 5 bases; junction bases not matched to a gene: 6. Germline lookup yields CDR1 SGDLS and CDR2 YYNGEE. The CDR3 DNA reads as TGTGCCAGCAGCCTCCGGGACAGAAACAATGAGCAGTTCTTC. Protein: CASSLRDRNNEQFF. Filled out from reference TRBV9 and TRBJ2-1, the complete variable domain reads DSGVTQTPKHLITATGQRVTLRCSPRSGDLSVYWYQQSLDQGLQFLIQYYNGEERAKGNILERFSAQQFPDLHSELNLSSLELGDSALYFCASSLRDRNNEQFFGPGTRLTVL.

The chain has TRBV19 and TRBJ2-3; 8 bases map to TRBD2. The germline CDR1 and CDR2 sequences are LNHDA and SQIVND (reference sequence). CDR3 length equals 15 residues. After removal of 7 bases from V and 0 bases from J, the junction contained 6 bases not matched to a gene. CDR3 bases: TGTGCCAGTAAAACCGGGACTAGGAGCACAGATACGCAGTATTTT. It is translated as CASKTGTRSTDTQYF.

The chain employs TRBV6-5 and TRBJ2-7; possible D gene TRBD2, 7 bases. The V end was cut by 2 bases, the J end by 3 bases, with 11 bases between. CDR3 length: 14 residues. The germline V gene encodes CDR1 MNHEY and CDR2 SVGAGI. CDR3 region: CASSYGGAHYEQYF. The CDR3, as DNA: TGTGCCAGCAGTTACGGGGGGGCCCACTACGAGCAGTACTTC.

This clone was seen a few times. This rearrangement joins TRBV19 to TRBJ2-7; either TRBD1 or TRBD2 may fit D (5 bases each). V lost 3 bases and J 1 base, leaving 13 bases between the germline ends. The CDR3 is 15 amino acids. Germline-derived CDR1 and CDR2 are LNHDA and SQIVND (reference sequence). The CDR3 reads CASSIGAGSSYEQYF. DNA for the CDR3: TGTGCCAGTAGTATCGGGGCGGGTTCTTCCTACGAGCAGTACTTC.

J is TRBJ2-2 and V is TRBV6-5; 10 bases agree with TRBD1. This CDR3 comprises 15 residues. V trimming: 4 bases; J trimming: 6 bases; junction bases outside the gene matches: 5. Germline CDR1 reads MNHEY; CDR2 reads SVGAGI. The CDR3 reads CASSSGTGDAGELFF. The CDR3 nucleotides read TGTGCCAGCAGTTCCGGGACAGGGGACGCCGGGGAGCTGTTTTTT.

This chain links TRBV6-5 with TRBJ1-2; possibly TRBD1 for D (6 bases). The germline V and J ends were trimmed by 7 bases and 6 bases, with 18 bases remaining between them. The CDR3 runs to 14 residues. Germline CDR1 is MNHEY and CDR2 is SVGAGI. Here the CDR3 DNA reads TGTGCCAGCACACAACAGGGCGGAGGGGATGGCTACACCTTC. Amino acids: CASTQQGGGDGYTF.

The chain links TRBV4-2 to TRBJ2-5, with TRBD2 as a possible D gene (5 bases). The germline gives CDR1 LGHNA, CDR2 YNFKEQ. Trimming shortened V by 1 base and J by 1 base, and 10 bases separated the two germline ends. The CDR3 loop spans 15 amino acids. The CDR3 spells CASSQVWRAQETQYF. The CDR3, as DNA: TGTGCCAGCAGCCAAGTTTGGCGGGCCCAAGAGACCCAGTACTTC.

The CDR3 coding sequence is TGCGCCAGCAGCCGAGCGGGCTCTTTAGACAATGAGCAGTTCTTC. Protein sequence: CASSRAGSLDNEQFF. V and J are TRBV4-1 and TRBJ2-1; maybe TRBD2 (6 bases). The CDR3 length is 15 residues. V was pared by 4 bases and J by 5 bases, with 15 bases between. The germline CDR1 and CDR2 sequences are MGHRA and YSYEKL.